The 23 T cell receptor beta chains below all came from one sample that was sequenced in a study of blood T cell repertoires in COVID-19. Only in-frame clones appear in the TCRdb table, and some are missing; sequencing was by immunoSEQ multiplex PCR. The sample yields about 140,000 clones, around three quarters seen once. The specimen sequenced was peripheral blood. These receptors originate from a man older than 75 with acute or convalescent COVID-19.

The rearrangement uses TRBV20-1 and TRBJ1-2; D is unclear. The CDR3 has 12 residues. The V gene lost 3 bases and the J gene lost 5 bases, with 10 bases spanning the gap. The germline V gene has CDR1 DFQATT and CDR2 SNEGSKA (reference sequence). For the CDR3, the DNA is TGCAGTGCTAGTTTCAGTCTGTATGGCTACACCTTC. Its translation is CSASFSLYGYTF.

This chain uses TRBV20-1 with TRBJ2-5; no firm D call. Germline CDR1 and CDR2: DFQATT and SNEGSKA (reference sequence). The germline V and J ends were trimmed by 0 bases and 5 bases, with 4 bases remaining between them. This CDR3 contains 11 residues. The CDR3 loop is CSARDIETQYF. Written as DNA, the CDR3 is TGCAGTGCTAGAGACATTGAGACCCAGTACTTC.

V usage is TRBV9 and J usage is TRBJ2-1; 9 positions match TRBD2. Germline V CDR1 and CDR2: SGDLS, YYNGEE. The junction had 4 bases not matched to a gene; V was cut back by 1 base and J by 2 bases. This CDR3 has 16 residues. In DNA, the CDR3 is TGTGCCAGCAGCGTAAAGGGACTAGCTCCCTACAATGAGCAGTTCTTC. Translation gives CASSVKGLAPYNEQFF.

The J gene is TRBJ1-6, the V gene TRBV7-3; a weak D match, TRBD1 (5 bases). V shed 1 base and J shed 2 bases, with 6 bases lying between them. The CDR3 length is 15 residues. CDR1 is SGHTA, CDR2 FQGTGA, per germline. The CDR3 sequence is CASSLRGTYNSPLHF. CDR3 nucleotides: TGTGCCAGCAGCTTAAGGGGCACCTATAATTCACCCCTCCACTTT.

The V gene is TRBV7-2, the J gene TRBJ1-6, with a weak D call TRBD1 (6 bases). Germline V lookup: CDR1 SGHTA, CDR2 FQGNSA. The ends were cut back, 5 bases at V and 7 bases at J, with 15 bases in the middle. This CDR3 comprises 15 residues. The CDR3: CASSEKQGSNSPLHF. As DNA, the CDR3 is TGTGCCAGCAGCGAAAAGCAGGGGTCAAATTCACCCCTCCACTTT.

The chain couples TRBV11-2 to TRBJ2-5; 9 nucleotides match TRBD1. V lost 3 bases, J lost 3 bases, and 5 bases stayed unmatched. Germline CDR1 SGHAT, CDR2 FQNNGV. This CDR3 is built from 15 residues. CDR3 in amino acids: CASSFNRGREETQYF. CDR3 bases: TGTGCCAGCAGCTTTAACAGGGGGCGGGAAGAGACCCAGTACTTC. Full variable domain (outside the CDR3, taken from reference TRBV11-2 and TRBJ2-5): EAGVAQSPRYKIIEKRQSVAFWCNPISGHATLYWYQQILGQGPKLLIQFQNNGVVDDSQLPKDRFSAERLKGVDSTLKIQPAKLEDSAVYLCASSFNRGREETQYFGPGTRLLVL.

This chain links TRBV3-1 (or the pseudogene TRBV3-2) with TRBJ1-2; TRBD1 matches at 8 bases. Germline lookup yields CDR1 LGHDT and CDR2 YNNKEL (reference sequence). V lost 0 bases and J lost 5; bases outside the gene matches: 11. CDR3 length: 17 residues. DNA of the CDR3: TGTGCCAGCAGCCAAGATAGGGCCAGGGGGCGCCGGTATGGCTACACCTTC. Translated: CASSQDRARGRRYGYTF.

This clone was seen repeatedly, ten times or more. CDR3 sequence reads: CASSRRGQGSEQYF. CDR3 bases: TGTGCCAGCAGCCGCAGGGGACAGGGTAGCGAGCAGTACTTC. V and J are TRBV7-8 and TRBJ2-7; the match to TRBD1 covers 9 bases. J was trimmed by 6 bases and V by 5 bases; bases with no gene match: 8. The CDR3 runs to 14 residues. Germline V gives CDR1 SGHVS, CDR2 FQNEAQ.

The gene calls are TRBV3-1 (or the pseudogene TRBV3-2) and TRBJ1-2; 7 bases match TRBD1. The CDR3 spans 13 residues. The germline V gene encodes CDR1 LGHDT and CDR2 YNNKEL (reference sequence). Trimming cost V 9 bases and J 0 bases; bases outside gene matches: 4. The CDR3: CASTTGTNYGYTF. The CDR3 nucleotides read TGTGCCAGTACGACAGGGACTAACTATGGCTACACCTTC.

The chain couples TRBV24-1 to TRBJ2-3; 13 bases agree with TRBD2. This CDR3 has 14 residues. Germline lookup yields CDR1 KGHDR and CDR2 SFDVKD. V lost 9 bases and J lost 1; bases outside the gene matches: 0. In DNA form, the CDR3 reads TGTGCCACCGGACTAGCGGGGGGCACAGATACGCAGTATTTT. Encoded protein: CATGLAGGTDTQYF.

V usage is TRBV2 and J usage is TRBJ2-7, with 7 positions matching TRBD1. Losses at the gene ends were 4 bases for V and 5 bases for J; bases not matched to a gene: 8. This CDR3 contains 14 residues. The V gene's germline CDR1 is SNHLY and CDR2 FYNNEI. DNA of the CDR3: TGTGCCAGCAGTGGACAGGGCGTTGGGGACGAGCAGTACTTC. Protein sequence: CASSGQGVGDEQYF.

The chain employs TRBV7-8 and TRBJ1-6, with TRBD1 identical over 7 bases. Germline assignment: CDR1 SGHVS and CDR2 FQNEAQ. The V and J ends lost 3 bases and 9 bases, in that order; junction bases with no gene match: 11. There are 16 residues in the CDR3. The CDR3 DNA follows: TGTGCCAGCAGCTTCGCCTCCCAGGGGGGAGCTTCACCCCTCCACTTT. It codes for CASSFASQGGASPLHF.

This clone was counted once. The chain carries TRBV5-5 and TRBJ1-2; 8 bases map to TRBD1. V gave up 6 bases and J gave up 6 bases; unmatched junction bases: 10. This CDR3 is built from 14 residues. From germline, CDR1 is SGHKS and CDR2 YYEKEE (reference sequence). The CDR3 nucleotides are TGTGCCAGCACCCTCTTCCAGGGGGCAGATGGCTACACCTTC. Amino acids: CASTLFQGADGYTF.

Here the CDR3 reads CASRADRDYGYTF. CDR3 coding DNA: TGTGCCAGCAGGGCGGACAGGGACTATGGCTACACCTTC. The chain has TRBV6-5 and TRBJ1-2; 8 bases are a match to TRBD1. The V and J ends lost 6 bases and 3 bases, in that order; junction bases with no gene match: 3. The CDR3 runs to 13 residues. Germline loops: CDR1 MNHEY, CDR2 SVGAGI.

This chain links TRBV7-9 with TRBJ1-6, with D perhaps matching TRBD1 (5 bases). V lost 0 bases to trimming and J lost 10 bases, with 10 bases between them. Germline V gene lookup returns CDR1 SEHNR and CDR2 FQNEAQ (reference sequence). The CDR3 extends over 14 amino acids. CDR3 nucleotide sequence: TGTGCCAGCAGCTTAGCAGGGGAAGGCTCACCCCTCCACTTT. Amino acid sequence: CASSLAGEGSPLHF.

This sequence joins TRBV7-3 and TRBJ2-2; D is possibly TRBD1 (5 bases). The CDR3 has 15 residues. In germline, CDR1 is SGHTA, CDR2 FQGTGA. Trimming removed 3 bases at V and 1 base at J, with 9 bases between. The CDR3 coding sequence is TGTGCCAGCAGCTTGAACACAGGGAACACCGGGGAGCTGTTTTTT. Protein product: CASSLNTGNTGELFF. Full variable domain (missing parts from reference TRBV7-3 and TRBJ2-2): GAGVSQTPSNKVTEKGKYVELRCDPISGHTALYWYRQSLGQGPEFLIYFQGTGAADDSGLPNDRFFAVRPEGSVSTLKIQRTERGDSAVYLCASSLNTGNTGELFFGEGSRLTVL.

The rearrangement links TRBV7-2 to TRBJ2-1; 8 nucleotides align to TRBD1. CDR1 is SGHTA, CDR2 FQGNSA, per germline. V lost 2 bases to trimming and J lost 7 bases; unmatched junction nucleotides: 13. This CDR3 is built from 17 residues. The CDR3 DNA follows: TGTGCCAGCAGCTTATTTGTTTTGGGACAGGTGGGAAATGAGCAGTTCTTC. This codes for CASSLFVLGQVGNEQFF.

This chain links TRBV5-6 with TRBJ2-1, with 9 bases aligning to TRBD2. Trimming took 0 bases from V and 2 from J; bases not matched to a gene: 9. The CDR3 runs to 18 residues. Germline-derived CDR1 and CDR2 are SGHDT and YYEEEE. CDR3 DNA: TGTGCCAGCAGCTTGGACGGGCTAGCGGGGATTACCTACAATGAGCAGTTCTTC. This gives the protein CASSLDGLAGITYNEQFF.

The rearrangement joins TRBV5-5 to TRBJ2-1; TRBD1 matches 7 bases. This CDR3 is 15 amino acids long. With 4 bases clipped from V and 4 bases from J, the junction kept 8 bases outside the gene matches. The germline V gene has CDR1 SGHKS and CDR2 YYEKEE (reference sequence). This chain's CDR3 is CASSQNRDRYNEQFF. The CDR3 bases are TGTGCCAGCAGCCAAAACCGGGACAGATACAATGAGCAGTTCTTC.

This clone appeared a few times. The J gene is TRBJ1-2, the V gene TRBV3-1 (or the pseudogene TRBV3-2); D gene ambiguous. Between the trimmed V and J ends, which lost 0 bases and 7 bases, there was a span of 12 bases. The CDR3 sequence is 14 residues long. Per the germline V gene, CDR1 is LGHDT and CDR2 is YNNKEL (reference sequence). The CDR3 sequence: CASSQDPRYFGYTF. CDR3 DNA: TGTGCCAGCAGCCAAGATCCCAGGTACTTTGGCTACACCTTC.

In its sample, this clone was seen a few times. The chain recombines TRBV7-2 with TRBJ2-6; 13 bases line up with TRBD2. CDR3 length: 16 amino acids. Trimming took 5 bases from V and 2 from J; bases not matched to a gene: 0. Germline V gene data show CDR1 as SGHTA and CDR2 as FQGNSA. The CDR3 region is CASSTSGGAGANVLTF. In nucleotides, the CDR3 is TGTGCCAGCAGCACTAGCGGGGGGGCTGGGGCCAACGTCCTGACTTTC.

The table lists this clone with a few counts. The chain has TRBV28 and TRBJ1-1, with a tentative D call TRBD1 (6 bases). Per germline, CDR1 MDHEN and CDR2 SYDVKM. This CDR3 comprises 14 residues. V lost 4 bases to trimming and J lost 1 base, with 10 bases between them. CDR3 protein: CASSWGRGNTEAFF. CDR3 bases: TGTGCCAGCAGTTGGGGCAGGGGGAACACTGAAGCTTTCTTT.

The genes are TRBV27 and TRBJ2-7, with unresolved D. The CDR3 loop spans 13 amino acids. Trimming took off 3 bases at V and 2 bases at J, with 8 bases between the two ends. Germline CDR1 and CDR2: MNHEY and SMNVEV (reference sequence). In nucleotides, the CDR3 is TGTGCCAGCAGTTTTTCCACGGCCTACGAGCAGTACTTC. Translation: CASSFSTAYEQYF.